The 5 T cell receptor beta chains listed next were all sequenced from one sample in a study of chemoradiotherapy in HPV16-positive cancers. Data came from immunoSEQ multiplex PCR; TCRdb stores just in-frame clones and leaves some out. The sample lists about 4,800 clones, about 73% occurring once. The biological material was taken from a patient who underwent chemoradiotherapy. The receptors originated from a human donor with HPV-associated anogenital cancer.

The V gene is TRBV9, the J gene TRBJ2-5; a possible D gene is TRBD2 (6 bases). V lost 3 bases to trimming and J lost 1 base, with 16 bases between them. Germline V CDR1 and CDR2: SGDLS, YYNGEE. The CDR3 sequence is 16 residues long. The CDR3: CASSAIAVRCQETQYF. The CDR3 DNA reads TGTGCCAGCAGCGCAATAGCGGTCCGCTGCCAAGAGACCCAGTACTTC.

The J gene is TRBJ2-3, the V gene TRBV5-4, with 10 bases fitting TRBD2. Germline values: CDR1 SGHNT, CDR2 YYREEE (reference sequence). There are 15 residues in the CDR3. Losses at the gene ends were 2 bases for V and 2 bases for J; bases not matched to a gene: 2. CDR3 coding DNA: TGTGCCAGCAGCTTTAGCGGGAGGCCCACAGATACGCAGTATTTT. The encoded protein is CASSFSGRPTDTQYF.

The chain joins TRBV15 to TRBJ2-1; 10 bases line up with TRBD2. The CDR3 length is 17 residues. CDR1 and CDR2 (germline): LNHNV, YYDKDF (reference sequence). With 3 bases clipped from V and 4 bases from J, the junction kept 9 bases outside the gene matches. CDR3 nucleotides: TGTGCCACCAGCAGTCCCACCGGGACTAGCGTATACAATGAGCAGTTCTTC. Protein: CATSSPTGTSVYNEQFF.

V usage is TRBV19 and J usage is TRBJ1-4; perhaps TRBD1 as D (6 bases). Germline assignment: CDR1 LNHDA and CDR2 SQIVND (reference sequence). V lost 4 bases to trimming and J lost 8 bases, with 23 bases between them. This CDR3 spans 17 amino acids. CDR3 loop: CASSSHPLGGREEKLFF. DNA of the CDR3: TGTGCCAGTAGTAGCCACCCTCTCGGGGGCCGGGAAGAAAAACTGTTTTTT. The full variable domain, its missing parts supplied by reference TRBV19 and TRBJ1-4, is DGGITQSPKYLFRKEGQNVTLSCEQNLNHDAMYWYRQDPGQGLRLIYYSQIVNDFQKGDIAEGYSVSREKKESFPLTVTSAQKNPTAFYLCASSSHPLGGREEKLFFGSGTQLSVL.

The CDR3, as DNA: TGTGCCTGGAGGGCGGAGCTGGGTTTCGGGAACACTGAAGCTTTCTTT. This encodes CAWRAELGFGNTEAFF. The rearrangement uses TRBV30 and TRBJ1-1; D remains unclear. Germline loops: CDR1 GTSNPN, CDR2 SVGIG (reference sequence). Trimming took 3 bases from V and 1 from J, leaving 18 bases between them. The CDR3 is made up of 16 amino acids.